This T cell receptor (beta chain) was sequenced in a study of identical twins. TCRdb independently ran MiXCR on the 5' RACE reads; one entry per CDR3 protein. The sample lists about 520,000 distinct CDR3 sequences, under 25% occurring once. This clonotype was observed a few times. This CDR3 spans 12 amino acids. The V end lost 9 bases, the J end lost 3 bases, and 11 bases lay between the germline ends. The germline V gene encodes CDR1 ENHRY and CDR2 SYGVKD. These data were likewise used in another study, on T cells expressing NK-cell markers.

Sequencing was done on a sample of CD4+ T cells sorted from blood. The receptor was derived from a woman aged 18-30 years in good health. The rearrangement joins TRBV10-3 to TRBJ1-2; TRBD1 might be the D (5 bases). In nucleotides, the CDR3 is TGTGCCATGGCTGAAGGGGACTATGGCTACACCTTC. It codes for CAMAEGDYGYTF.